A single sample is the source of the 13 T cell receptor beta chains below, sequenced in a study of tumor and adjacent non-tumor tissue in lung cancer (dated by TCRdb to 2017 to 2018). The method behind the library was multiplex PCR. TCRdb names Illumina HiSeq 2500 as the instrument used. TCRbeta libraries were built by three rounds of nested PCR using primers (Table S4), following protocols modified from ARM-PCR. The public sequencing data were trimmed at Q25 with fastp and processed into clonotypes with MiXCR by TCRdb, which kept only in-frame beta chains. Each record represents a unique CDR3 protein, reported with the most common genes and DNA among its rows. The sample table lists more than 90,000 distinct CDR3 sequences, around 71% of them with a count of one. Clones ranked in the top ten supply around 16% of the sample. RNA was extracted from bulk unsorted tissue and checked for quality with a NanoDrop ND-1000 and an Agilent 2100.

Sequencing was carried out using lung tumor tissue. The receptors come from a man aged 55 to 70 with non-small cell lung cancer.

This clonotype was counted a few times. V gene TRBV5-1 combines with J gene TRBJ2-3; D possibly matches TRBD1 or TRBD2 (5 bases each). Germline V CDR1 and CDR2: SGHRS, YFSETQ. V lost 0 bases to trimming and J lost 4 bases, with 21 bases between them. This CDR3 comprises 18 residues. The CDR3 DNA reads TGCGCCAGCAGCTTGGCATCTGGAGTATGGGGACGGGCAGATACGCAGTATTTT. Protein: CASSLASGVWGRADTQYF.

The chain employs TRBV11-2 and TRBJ2-1, with TRBD2 matching 7 bases. The V gene's germline CDR1 is SGHAT and CDR2 FQNNGV. J gave up 8 bases and V 5 bases, and 12 bases lay outside the gene matches. CDR3 length: 15 amino acids. This CDR3 is CASSPHGGMRDEQFF. The CDR3 DNA sequence: TGTGCCAGCAGCCCACACGGGGGGATGAGAGATGAGCAGTTCTTC.

This clonotype was observed a few times. This rearrangement joins TRBV30 to TRBJ2-1; 9 bases match TRBD1. Germline lookup yields CDR1 GTSNPN and CDR2 SVGIG (reference sequence). The V gene end was trimmed by 5 bases and the J gene end by 3 bases; junction bases not matched to a gene: 8. This CDR3 has 15 residues. As DNA, the CDR3 is TGTGCCTGGGGTGGGGACAGGGCGAGCTACAATGAGCAGTTCTTC. It is translated as CAWGGDRASYNEQFF.

There are a few counts of this clonotype. A read error is possible here, since a much larger clone lies one base away. The chain is built from TRBV5-1 and TRBJ2-5, with a possible D match to TRBD1 (5 bases). Looked up from germline, CDR1 is SGHRS and CDR2 is YFSETQ. This CDR3 is 16 amino acids long. The ends were cut back, 1 base at V and 4 bases at J, with 17 bases in the middle. CDR3 in DNA: TGCGCCAGCAGCTTGAATGGACACCCAATCGGAGAGACCCAGTACTTC. Its translation: CASSLNGHPIGETQYF.

A word on this clonotype: The junction does not match germline at one end; this may be a read error. CDR3 in amino acids: CASSSVTQFYEQYF. DNA of the CDR3: TGTGCAAGCAGTTCGGTCACCCAGTTTTACGAGCAGTACTTC. The chain employs TRBV6-6 and TRBJ2-7, with D uncertain. This CDR3 spans 14 amino acids. Germline CDR1 and CDR2: MNHNY and SVGAGI (reference sequence).

This rearrangement joins TRBV20-1 to TRBJ2-3; TRBD2 aligns across 8 bases. This CDR3 contains 16 residues. Germline lookup yields CDR1 DFQATT and CDR2 SNEGSKA (reference sequence). V lost 7 bases, J lost 2 bases, and 14 bases stayed unmatched. CDR3 residues: CSVIPATSGYTDTQYF. The CDR3 DNA reads TGCAGTGTTATACCAGCCACTAGCGGCTACACAGATACGCAGTATTTT.

There are many counts of this clonotype. A read error may explain this, as a much larger clone is one base away. The V call is TRBV29-1, the J call TRBJ1-1; 7 positions match TRBD1. CDR1 and CDR2 from the germline V gene are SQVTM and ANQGSEA. CDR3 length: 13 residues. The CDR3 DNA reads TGCAGCGTGCGACAGGGATTAAACACTGGAGCTTTCTTT. Protein product: CSVRQGLNTGAFF. The full variable domain, completed using reference TRBV29-1 and TRBJ1-1, is SAVISQKPSRDICQRGTSLTIQCQVDSQVTMMFWYRQQPGQSLTLIATANQGSEATYESGFVIDKFPISRPNLTFSTLTVSNMSPEDSSIYLCSVRQGLNTGAFFGQGTRLTVV.

With respect to this clonotype: At one end the junction does not follow the germline gene, possibly because of a read error. This CDR3 is CTSRPGTVNTGELFF. DNA of the CDR3: TGTACCAGCAGGCCCGGGACAGTGAACACCGGGGAACTGTTTTTT. The J gene is TRBJ2-2, the V gene TRBV6-5; 7 bases map to TRBD1. In germline, CDR1 is MNHEY, CDR2 SVGAGI. The CDR3 runs 15 residues.

The chain combines TRBV4-1 with TRBJ1-1; D not certain. The CDR3 spans 15 residues. Trimming took off 2 bases at V and 0 bases at J, with 10 bases between the two ends. Germline V lookup: CDR1 MGHRA, CDR2 YSYEKL. CDR3 nucleotides: TGCGCCAGCAGCCAATATTACAGAGTGAACACTGAAGCTTTCTTT. This translates into CASSQYYRVNTEAFF.

Concerning this clonotype itself: An end of the junction does not agree with germline; a read error may underlie this. V and J are TRBV28 and TRBJ1-2; TRBD1 matches at 12 bases. CDR1 is MDHEN, CDR2 SYDVKM, per germline. The CDR3 covers 16 residues. The CDR3 nucleotides are TGTGCTAGCAGTTTACCGGGACAGGGGGCGAACTATGGTTACACCTTC. Its translation: CASSLPGQGANYGYTF.

The V and J genes are TRBV5-8 and TRBJ2-2, with D tentatively TRBD2 (6 bases). The germline V gene encodes CDR1 SGHTS and CDR2 YDEGEE. This CDR3 has 17 amino acids. V was trimmed by 7 bases and J by 7 bases, leaving 26 bases between them. This CDR3 reads CASGPAVGGARIGELFF. The CDR3 bases are TGTGCCAGCGGCCCCGCGGTTGGAGGGGCGCGTATCGGGGAGCTGTTTTTT.

Only a few counts were recorded for this clonotype. This sequence joins TRBV16 and TRBJ1-5; no definite D call. CDR1 and CDR2 from the germline V gene are KGHSY and FQNENV. V lost 0 bases to trimming and J lost 0 bases, with 9 bases between them. CDR3 length: 16 residues. CDR3 sequence (DNA): TGTGCCAGCAGCCAATCGCCAGCTACTAGCAATCAGCCCCAGCATTTT. It is translated as CASSQSPATSNQPQHF.

Regarding this clonotype: The junction and the germline gene differ at one end; a read error may be behind it. The chain uses TRBV12-3 or TRBV12-4 and TRBJ2-7; the D gene is possibly TRBD1 (6 bases). CDR3 length: 14 amino acids. CDR3 residues: CTSSLRTIQGEQYF. The CDR3 region has the DNA TGTACCAGCAGTCTCCGAACTATACAGGGTGAGCAGTACTTC.